One and the same sample provided the 26 T cell receptor beta chains below, sequenced in a study of T cell changes during pregnancy in multiple sclerosis. Sequenced by immunoSEQ multiplex PCR; TCRdb stores in-frame clones only, minus some. The table shows roughly 28,000 clones, with around 88% occurring only once. Material: CD4+ T cells from peripheral blood mononuclear cells, obtained in the first trimester of pregnancy. The receptors shown here come from a female donor in good health, enrolled as a control in a pregnancy study.

The chain is built from TRBV9 and TRBJ2-5; 7 bases match TRBD2. Germline V gene lookup returns CDR1 SGDLS and CDR2 YYNGEE. The J segment lost 5 bases and the V segment lost 3 bases, leaving 10 bases of the junction unmatched. The CDR3 extends over 15 amino acids. CDR3 coding DNA: TGTGCCAGCAGCGCCCGCGGGGGAAGCGCGGAGACCCAGTACTTC. Its protein is CASSARGGSAETQYF.

The V call is TRBV29-1, the J call TRBJ2-7, with D tentatively TRBD1 (5 bases). Trimming cost V 5 bases and J 2 bases, with 10 bases left between them. This CDR3 spans 12 amino acids. CDR1 and CDR2 (germline): SQVTM, ANQGSEA. The CDR3 DNA is TGCAGCGTTCTCACAGGTACCTACGAGCAGTACTTC. Amino acid sequence: CSVLTGTYEQYF.

The chain employs TRBV7-9 and TRBJ2-7, with 8 bases matching TRBD2. V lost 2 bases to trimming and J lost 3 bases; unmatched junction nucleotides: 9. This CDR3 is 16 amino acids long. CDR1 and CDR2 (germline): SEHNR, FQNEAQ (reference sequence). The CDR3 coding sequence is TGTGCCAGCAGCTTAAACCTGGGGACTAGAGGCTACGAGCAGTACTTC. Translation gives CASSLNLGTRGYEQYF. Full variable domain (remainder filled in from reference TRBV7-9 and TRBJ2-7): DTGVSQNPRHKITKRGQNVTFRCDPISEHNRLYWYRQTLGQGPEFLTYFQNEAQLEKSRLLSDRFSAERPKGSFSTLEIQRTEQGDSAMYLCASSLNLGTRGYEQYFGPGTRLTVT.

The rearrangement links TRBV9 to TRBJ2-2; D not certain. The CDR3 loop spans 15 amino acids. Per the germline V gene, CDR1 is SGDLS and CDR2 is YYNGEE. The germline V and J ends were trimmed by 4 bases and 5 bases, with 15 bases remaining between them. Here the CDR3 reads CASSPRGMVTGELFF. CDR3 DNA: TGTGCCAGCAGCCCCAGAGGAATGGTGACCGGGGAGCTGTTTTTT.

CDR3: CASSQGPTKETQYF. For the CDR3, the DNA is TGCGCCAGCAGCCAAGGGCCCACTAAAGAGACCCAGTACTTC. The V gene is TRBV4-1, the J gene TRBJ2-5; D is undetermined. The germline gives CDR1 MGHRA, CDR2 YSYEKL. The CDR3 spans 14 residues. Between the trimmed V and J ends, which lost 1 base and 3 bases, there was a span of 9 bases.

The V call is TRBV11-3, the J call TRBJ2-3; 9 nucleotides line up with TRBD2. The V gene end was trimmed by 5 bases and the J gene end by 1 base; junction bases not matched to a gene: 4. CDR3 length: 15 amino acids. Germline V CDR1 and CDR2: SGHNT, YENEEA. CDR3 in amino acids: CASSLRTSGTDTQYF. The CDR3 bases are TGTGCCAGCAGCCTGAGGACTAGCGGCACAGATACGCAGTATTTT.

The chain links TRBV19 to TRBJ2-2; 9 bases align to TRBD2. Germline lookup yields CDR1 LNHDA and CDR2 SQIVND (reference sequence). The CDR3 totals 18 residues. V lost 5 bases to trimming and J lost 4 bases; unmatched junction nucleotides: 14. The CDR3 region has the DNA TGTGCCAGTAGTCTTAGCCAGACTAGCGGATTTTTCACCGGGGAGCTGTTTTTT. This sequence encodes CASSLSQTSGFFTGELFF.

The chain uses TRBV28 and TRBJ1-1, with D possibly TRBD1 on 5 matching bases. Between the trimmed V and J ends, which lost 8 bases and 11 bases, there was a span of 15 bases. Germline V gives CDR1 MDHEN, CDR2 SYDVKM. The CDR3 runs to 11 residues. CDR3 loop: CASGLGLRAFF. The CDR3 nucleotides are TGTGCCAGCGGGTTGGGACTTCGGGCTTTCTTT. The full variable domain, rest sourced from reference TRBV28 and TRBJ1-1, is DVKVTQSSRYLVKRTGEKVFLECVQDMDHENMFWYRQDPGLGLRLIYFSYDVKMKEKGDIPEGYSVSREKKERFSLILESASTNQTSMYLCASGLGLRAFFGQGTRLTVV.

The gene calls are TRBV28 and TRBJ2-7; D might be TRBD2 (5 bases). V shed 6 bases and J shed 2 bases, with 8 bases lying between them. The length of the CDR3 is 12 residues. Germline lookup yields CDR1 MDHEN and CDR2 SYDVKM. The DNA of the CDR3 is TGTGCCAGCAGACTCGGGACCTACGAGCAGTACTTC. Its protein product is CASRLGTYEQYF.

V gene TRBV19 combines with J gene TRBJ1-1, with unresolved D. The CDR3 extends over 14 amino acids. V was pared by 3 bases and J by 0 bases, with 8 bases between. The germline CDR1 and CDR2 sequences are LNHDA and SQIVND (reference sequence). The CDR3 DNA reads TGTGCCAGTAGTATGTCGGTGGTGAACACTGAAGCTTTCTTT. Protein sequence: CASSMSVVNTEAFF.

The chain recombines TRBV6-1 with TRBJ2-7; 11 nucleotides match TRBD1. The CDR3 sequence is 15 residues long. The V gene's germline CDR1 is MNHNS and CDR2 SASEGT. With V trimmed by 2 bases and J by 5 bases, 5 bases remained unmatched. The CDR3 DNA follows: TGTGCCAGCAGTGAAATAGGACAGGGGGCCCACGAGCAGTACTTC. Protein product: CASSEIGQGAHEQYF.

The chain employs TRBV10-3 and TRBJ2-3, with 8 positions matching TRBD1. CDR1 and CDR2 from the germline V gene are ENHRY and SYGVKD. CDR3 length: 13 amino acids. The V and J ends lost 3 bases and 4 bases, in that order; junction bases with no gene match: 0. DNA for the CDR3: TGTGCCATCAGTGACAGGGGGCCAGATACGCAGTATTTT. This translates into CAISDRGPDTQYF.

V usage is TRBV10-2 and J usage is TRBJ2-7; 11 nucleotides line up with TRBD2. CDR1 and CDR2 (germline): WSHSY, SAAADI. J gave up 6 bases and V 0 bases, and 4 bases lay outside the gene matches. This CDR3 region has 15 residues. CDR3 in DNA: TGCGCCAGCAGTGAGTCTAGCGGGGGGGAAAGCGAGCAGTACTTC. Translated, it gives CASSESSGGESEQYF.

The chain joins TRBV10-2 to TRBJ2-5, with D perhaps TRBD2 (5 bases). The DNA end favors TRBJ2-7, so the J call may be wrong. The CDR3 consists of 15 residues. CDR1 is WSHSY and CDR2 is SAAADI in the germline V gene. In DNA form, the CDR3 reads TGCGCCAGCAGTAGCCCGGGAAGAAGCTCCTACGAGCAGTACTTC. Its protein product is CASSSPGRSSYEQYF.

The rearrangement uses TRBV6-1 and TRBJ2-7, with 9 positions matching TRBD1. CDR1 is MNHNS and CDR2 is SASEGT in the germline V gene. J was trimmed by 6 bases and V by 7 bases; bases with no gene match: 10. CDR3 length: 14 residues. The CDR3 here is CASTRDRDLGEQYF. CDR3 in DNA: TGTGCCAGCACCCGGGACAGGGATCTGGGCGAGCAGTACTTC.

The genes are TRBV19 and TRBJ2-3; possible D gene TRBD1, 5 bases. The CDR3 sequence is 14 residues long. The V end was cut by 4 bases, the J end by 3 bases, with 11 bases between. CDR1 LNHDA and CDR2 SQIVND come from the germline V gene (reference sequence). The CDR3 loop reads CASSTGQLTDTQYF. In DNA, the CDR3 is TGTGCCAGTAGTACTGGACAACTAACAGATACGCAGTATTTT.

This rearrangement joins TRBV4-1 to TRBJ1-1; unclear D gene. Germline V CDR1 and CDR2: MGHRA, YSYEKL. The CDR3 is made up of 15 amino acids. V lost 0 bases and J 11 bases, leaving 19 bases between the germline ends. The CDR3 loop reads CASSQDVYTSRKAFF. CDR3 in DNA: TGCGCCAGCAGCCAAGATGTTTACACTTCTAGGAAGGCTTTCTTT.

This clone was recorded a few times. The rearrangement uses TRBV28 and TRBJ2-7, with TRBD1 identical over 7 bases. The CDR3 extends over 14 amino acids. Germline V gene data show CDR1 as MDHEN and CDR2 as SYDVKM. Trimming cost V 6 bases and J 0 bases; bases outside gene matches: 5. CDR3 DNA sequence: TGTGCCAGCAGAGTAGGGGGCAACTCCTACGAGCAGTACTTC. Protein product: CASRVGGNSYEQYF.

V usage is TRBV18 and J usage is TRBJ2-7; 10 positions agree with TRBD2. Germline-derived CDR1 and CDR2 are KGHSH and LQKENI. Losses at the gene ends were 3 bases for V and 5 bases for J; bases not matched to a gene: 4. The CDR3 length is 14 residues. The CDR3 sequence: CASSPSGRAHEQYF. The CDR3 coding sequence is TGTGCCAGCTCACCCAGCGGGAGGGCCCACGAGCAGTACTTC.

The chain is built from TRBV28 and TRBJ1-1, with D tentatively TRBD1 (6 bases). The V gene's germline CDR1 is MDHEN and CDR2 SYDVKM. The CDR3 runs 15 residues. Trimming removed 5 bases from V and 1 base from J, with 14 bases in between. CDR3 DNA: TGTGCCAGCAGTCGGGGGGGCGGCGGGAACACTGAAGCTTTCTTT. It yields the protein CASSRGGGGNTEAFF.

In DNA form, the CDR3 reads TGTGCCAGCAGCCTCCGGGACAGGGTATTATTGAAGTTCTACGAGCAGTACTTC. The encoded protein is CASSLRDRVLLKFYEQYF. The chain combines TRBV27 with TRBJ2-7; 9 bases align to TRBD1. V was clipped by 6 bases and J by 3 bases; unmatched bases: 18. This CDR3 has 18 residues. Looked up from germline, CDR1 is MNHEY and CDR2 is SMNVEV (reference sequence).

The rearrangement links TRBV6-1 to TRBJ1-1, with a possible D match to TRBD1 (5 bases). From germline, CDR1 is MNHNS and CDR2 SASEGT. V shed 0 bases and J shed 5 bases, with 13 bases lying between them. This CDR3 contains 15 residues. Here the CDR3 DNA reads TGTGCCAGCAGTGAAGCGGGGCAGGCCGGAACTGAAGCTTTCTTT. Translated: CASSEAGQAGTEAFF.

V is TRBV6-6 and J is TRBJ2-3, with TRBD2 identical over 8 bases. There are 15 residues in the CDR3. V lost 7 bases, J lost 2 bases, and 8 bases stayed unmatched. Germline V gene sequence: CDR1 MNHNY, CDR2 SVGAGI (reference sequence). The CDR3 nucleotides are TGTGCCAGCAAGACGGGACTAGGCTCCACAGATACGCAGTATTTT. This translates into CASKTGLGSTDTQYF.

The chain employs TRBV9 and TRBJ2-3, with 10 bases matching TRBD1. This CDR3 is built from 17 residues. CDR1 and CDR2 from the germline V gene are SGDLS and YYNGEE. Trimming took 4 bases from V and 0 from J; bases not matched to a gene: 8. CDR3 sequence (DNA): TGTGCCAGCAGCCTCCGGGACAGGGGAGAGAGCACAGATACGCAGTATTTT. Translation: CASSLRDRGESTDTQYF. Combining the CDR3 with reference TRBV9 and TRBJ2-3 gives the whole variable domain DSGVTQTPKHLITATGQRVTLRCSPRSGDLSVYWYQQSLDQGLQFLIQYYNGEERAKGNILERFSAQQFPDLHSELNLSSLELGDSALYFCASSLRDRGESTDTQYFGPGTRLTVL.

This chain links TRBV10-1 with TRBJ2-6; D gene unclear. CDR3 length equals 13 residues. Germline lookup yields CDR1 WNHNN and CDR2 SYGVQD (reference sequence). Trimming took off 3 bases at V and 3 bases at J, with 3 bases between the two ends. In DNA, the CDR3 is TGCGCCAGCAGTGACAGTGGGGCCAACGTCCTGACTTTC. Its translation: CASSDSGANVLTF.

The chain has TRBV5-5 and TRBJ1-2, with 11 bases aligning to TRBD1. This CDR3 comprises 14 residues. Germline CDR1 and CDR2: SGHKS and YYEKEE (reference sequence). V was clipped by 7 bases and J by 3 bases; unmatched bases: 5. The CDR3 is CASGWGQGDYGYTF. In nucleotides, the CDR3 is TGTGCCAGCGGTTGGGGACAGGGGGACTATGGCTACACCTTC.